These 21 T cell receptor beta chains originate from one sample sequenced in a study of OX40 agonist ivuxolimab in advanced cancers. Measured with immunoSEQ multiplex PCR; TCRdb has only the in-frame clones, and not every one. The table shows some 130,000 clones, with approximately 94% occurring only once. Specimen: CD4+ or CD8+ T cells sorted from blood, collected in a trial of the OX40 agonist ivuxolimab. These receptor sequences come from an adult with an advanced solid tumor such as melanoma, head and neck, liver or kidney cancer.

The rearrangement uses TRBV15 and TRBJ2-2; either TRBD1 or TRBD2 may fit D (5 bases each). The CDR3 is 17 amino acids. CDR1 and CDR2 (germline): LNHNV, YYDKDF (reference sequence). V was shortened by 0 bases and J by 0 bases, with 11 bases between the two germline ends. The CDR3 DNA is TGTGCCACCAGCAGAGATACAGGCGGGCCGAACACCGGGGAGCTGTTTTTT. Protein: CATSRDTGGPNTGELFF.

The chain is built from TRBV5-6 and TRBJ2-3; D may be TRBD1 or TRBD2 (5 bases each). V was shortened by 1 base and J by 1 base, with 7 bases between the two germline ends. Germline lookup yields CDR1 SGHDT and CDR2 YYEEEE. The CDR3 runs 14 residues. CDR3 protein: CASSLPGRTDTQYF. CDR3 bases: TGTGCCAGCAGCTTGCCGGGGCGCACAGATACGCAGTATTTT.

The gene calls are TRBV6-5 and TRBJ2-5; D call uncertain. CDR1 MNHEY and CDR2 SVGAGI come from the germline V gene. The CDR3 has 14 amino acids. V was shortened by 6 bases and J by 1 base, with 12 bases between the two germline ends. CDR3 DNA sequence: TGTGCCAGCAGCGCACTTAGCAGCCAAGAGACCCAGTACTTC. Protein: CASSALSSQETQYF.

The CDR3 DNA reads as TGTGCCAGCAGCCGCAGACAGTTTGAAGCTTTCTTT. Encoded protein: CASSRRQFEAFF. J is TRBJ1-1 and V is TRBV5-6; possible D gene TRBD1, 5 bases. CDR3 size: 12 residues. Germline values: CDR1 SGHDT, CDR2 YYEEEE. V was cut by 4 bases and J by 7 bases, with 11 bases left in between.

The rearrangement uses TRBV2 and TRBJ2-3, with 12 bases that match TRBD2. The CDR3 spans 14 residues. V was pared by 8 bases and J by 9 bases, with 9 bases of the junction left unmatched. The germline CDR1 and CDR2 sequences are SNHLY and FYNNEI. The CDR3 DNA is TGTGCCAGCCCAAGGACTAGCGGGAATTTGACGCAGTATTTT. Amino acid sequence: CASPRTSGNLTQYF.

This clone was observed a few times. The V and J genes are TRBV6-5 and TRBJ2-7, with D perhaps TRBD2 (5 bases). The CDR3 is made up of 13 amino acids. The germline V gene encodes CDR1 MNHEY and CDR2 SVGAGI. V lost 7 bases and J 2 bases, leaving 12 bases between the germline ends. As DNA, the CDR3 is TGTGCCAGCACTCGAAGCGGAACCTACGAGCAGTACTTC. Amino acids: CASTRSGTYEQYF.

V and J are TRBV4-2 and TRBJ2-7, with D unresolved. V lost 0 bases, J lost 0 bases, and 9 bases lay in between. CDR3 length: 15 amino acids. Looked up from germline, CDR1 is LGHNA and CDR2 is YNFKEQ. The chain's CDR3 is CASSQDRAASYEQYF. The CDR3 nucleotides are TGTGCCAGCAGCCAAGATCGTGCGGCCTCCTACGAGCAGTACTTC.

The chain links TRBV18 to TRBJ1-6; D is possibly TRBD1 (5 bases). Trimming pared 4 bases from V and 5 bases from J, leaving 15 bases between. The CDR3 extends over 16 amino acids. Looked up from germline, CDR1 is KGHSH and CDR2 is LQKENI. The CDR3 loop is CASSLFPSRDNSPLHF. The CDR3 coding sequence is TGTGCCAGCTCACTTTTCCCCTCCAGGGATAATTCACCCCTCCACTTT.

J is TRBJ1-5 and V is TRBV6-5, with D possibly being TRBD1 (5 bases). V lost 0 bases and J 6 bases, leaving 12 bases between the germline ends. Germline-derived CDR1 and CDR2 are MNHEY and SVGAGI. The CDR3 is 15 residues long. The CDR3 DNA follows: TGTGCCAGCAGTTACTCGCGGGCGAGGGGTCAGCCCCAGCATTTT. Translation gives CASSYSRARGQPQHF.

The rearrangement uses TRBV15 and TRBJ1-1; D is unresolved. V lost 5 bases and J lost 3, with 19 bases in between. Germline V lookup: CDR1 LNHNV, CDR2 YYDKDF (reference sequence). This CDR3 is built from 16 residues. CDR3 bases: TGTGCCACCAGCCCTCGAGGAGGGAGTCGGTACACTGAAGCTTTCTTT. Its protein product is CATSPRGGSRYTEAFF.

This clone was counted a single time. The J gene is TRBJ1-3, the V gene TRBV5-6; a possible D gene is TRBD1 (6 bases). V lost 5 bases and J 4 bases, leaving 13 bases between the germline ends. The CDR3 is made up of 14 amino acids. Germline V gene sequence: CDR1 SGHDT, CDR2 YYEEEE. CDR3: CASRPAGEGNTIYF. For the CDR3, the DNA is TGTGCCAGCAGACCCGCAGGGGAAGGAAACACCATATATTTT.

This CDR3 is CASSQGTASGNTIYF. DNA for the CDR3: TGTGCCAGCAGTCAAGGGACAGCTTCTGGAAACACCATATATTTT. The chain is built from TRBV6-6 and TRBJ1-3; TRBD1 matches at 7 bases. Germline V gives CDR1 MNHNY, CDR2 SVGAGI (reference sequence). Trimming took 5 bases from V and 1 from J; bases not matched to a gene: 5. This CDR3 is built from 15 residues.

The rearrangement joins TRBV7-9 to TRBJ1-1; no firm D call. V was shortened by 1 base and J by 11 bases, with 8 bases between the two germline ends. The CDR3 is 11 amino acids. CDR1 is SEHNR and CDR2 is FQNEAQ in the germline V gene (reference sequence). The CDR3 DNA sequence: TGTGCCAGCAGCTTAGGGTGGTCGGCTTTCTTT. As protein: CASSLGWSAFF.

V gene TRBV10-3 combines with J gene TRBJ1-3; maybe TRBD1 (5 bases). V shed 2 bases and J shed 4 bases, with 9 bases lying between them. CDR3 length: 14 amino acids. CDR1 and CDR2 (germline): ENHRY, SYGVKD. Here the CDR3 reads CAISEAGRGNTIYF. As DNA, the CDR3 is TGTGCCATCAGTGAGGCAGGGCGAGGAAACACCATATATTTT.

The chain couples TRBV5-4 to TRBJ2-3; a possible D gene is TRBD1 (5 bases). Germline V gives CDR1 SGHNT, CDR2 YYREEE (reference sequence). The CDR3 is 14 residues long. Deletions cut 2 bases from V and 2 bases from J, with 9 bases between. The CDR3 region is CASSFPGHTDTQYF. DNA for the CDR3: TGTGCCAGCAGCTTCCCAGGGCACACAGATACGCAGTATTTT.

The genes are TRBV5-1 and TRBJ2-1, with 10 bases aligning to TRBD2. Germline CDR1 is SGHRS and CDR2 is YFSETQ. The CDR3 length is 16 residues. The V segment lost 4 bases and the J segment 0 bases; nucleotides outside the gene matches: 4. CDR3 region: CASSTSGASSYNEQFF. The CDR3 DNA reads TGCGCCAGCAGCACTAGCGGGGCGAGCTCCTACAATGAGCAGTTCTTC.

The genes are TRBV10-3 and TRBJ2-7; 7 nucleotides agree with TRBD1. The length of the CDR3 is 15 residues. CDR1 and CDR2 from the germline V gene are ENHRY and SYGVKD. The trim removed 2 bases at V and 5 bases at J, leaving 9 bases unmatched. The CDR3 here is CAISEGTGQFNEQYF. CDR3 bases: TGTGCCATCAGTGAGGGGACGGGACAGTTCAACGAGCAGTACTTC.

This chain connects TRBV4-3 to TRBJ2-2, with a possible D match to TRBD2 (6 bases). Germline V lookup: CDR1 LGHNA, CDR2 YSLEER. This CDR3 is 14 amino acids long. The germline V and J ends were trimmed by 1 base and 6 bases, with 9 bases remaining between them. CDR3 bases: TGCGCCAGCAGCCAAGTGGGGGGTCCCGGGGAGCTGTTTTTT. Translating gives CASSQVGGPGELFF.

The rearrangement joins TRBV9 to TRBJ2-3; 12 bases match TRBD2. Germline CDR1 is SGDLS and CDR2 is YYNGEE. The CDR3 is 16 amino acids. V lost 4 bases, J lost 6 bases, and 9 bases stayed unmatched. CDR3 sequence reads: CASSPTSGGISDTQYF. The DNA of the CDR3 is TGTGCCAGCAGCCCGACTAGCGGGGGTATCTCGGATACGCAGTATTTT.

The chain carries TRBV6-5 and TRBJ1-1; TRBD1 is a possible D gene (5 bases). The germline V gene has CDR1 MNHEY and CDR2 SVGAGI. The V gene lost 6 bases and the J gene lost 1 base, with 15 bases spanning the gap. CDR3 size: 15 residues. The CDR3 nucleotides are TGTGCCAGCAGACTAGCCAGACAGCGGAACACTGAAGCTTTCTTT. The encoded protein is CASRLARQRNTEAFF.

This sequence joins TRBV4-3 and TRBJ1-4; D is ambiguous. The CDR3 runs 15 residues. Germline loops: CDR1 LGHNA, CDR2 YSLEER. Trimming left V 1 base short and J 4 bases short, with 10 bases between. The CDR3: CASSQGADSNEKLFF. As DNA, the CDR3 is TGCGCCAGCAGCCAAGGCGCGGATAGTAATGAAAAACTGTTTTTT.